This passage covers 8 T cell receptor beta chains from one sample sequenced in a study of blood T cells in healthy people across ages. Through a sample-barcoded 5' primer and a J-beta primer mix, a second PCR was run for roughly 6 to 11 cycles. TCRdb fed the 5' RACE reads into MiXCR, producing one record per CDR3 protein. The profile covers 1.2 million to 1.5 million distinct CDR3 sequences, with 59% appearing a single time and 5.5% to 8% taken by the ten largest. Source material: blood. The receptors originated from a man aged 18 to 30 in good health.

This clonotype turned up a few times. Relative to the germline gene, one junction end is altered; a read error may explain this. J is TRBJ2-7 and V is TRBV29-1; TRBD2 agrees at 8 bases. The CDR3 is 12 amino acids. In germline, CDR1 is SQVTM, CDR2 ANQGSEA. CDR3 nucleotides: TGCAGCGTCTCTAGCGGGCGCTACGGGCAGTACTTC. Translation: CSVSSGRYGQYF.

J is TRBJ2-7 and V is TRBV12-3 or TRBV12-4; TRBD1 matches at 8 bases. This CDR3 region has 14 residues. The ends lost 6 bases at V and 5 bases at J; junction bases unmatched: 9. CDR3 loop: CASSLTGGPDEQYF. The CDR3 DNA follows: TGTGCCAGCAGCCTCACAGGGGGTCCAGACGAGCAGTACTTC.

V is TRBV6-2 or TRBV6-3 and J is TRBJ2-4; 7 bases line up with TRBD2. The tail of the sequence fits TRBJ2-7 better, so the J call may be wrong. CDR1 is MNHEY, CDR2 SVGEGT, per germline. This CDR3 contains 13 residues. CDR3 loop: CASGFGEGYEQYF. For the CDR3, the DNA is TGTGCCAGCGGCTTCGGGGAGGGCTACGAGCAGTACTTC.

V usage is TRBV7-8 and J usage is TRBJ2-1, with 8 bases aligning to TRBD1. The CDR3 has 14 amino acids. The J segment lost 6 bases and the V segment lost 2 bases, leaving 3 bases of the junction unmatched. Germline CDR1 is SGHVS and CDR2 is FQNEAQ. The CDR3 sequence is CASSLTQGGNEQFF. The DNA of the CDR3 is TGTGCCAGCAGCTTAACACAGGGGGGCAATGAGCAGTTCTTC.

This clonotype was observed a single time. This chain's CDR3 is CASSLTLKAGELFF. CDR3 DNA sequence: TGTGCCAGCAGTTTGACATTGAAGGCCGGGGAGCTGTTTTTT. The rearrangement links TRBV27 to TRBJ2-2; D gene ambiguous. CDR1 is MNHEY, CDR2 SMNVEV, per germline (reference sequence). The CDR3 extends over 14 amino acids. The germline V and J ends were trimmed by 3 bases and 6 bases, with 11 bases remaining between them.

The chain combines TRBV20-1 with TRBJ2-2; TRBD2 matches at 9 bases. V lost 3 bases to trimming and J lost 7 bases; unmatched junction nucleotides: 6. The CDR3 contains 14 residues. CDR1 DFQATT and CDR2 SNEGSKA come from the germline V gene (reference sequence). In DNA form, the CDR3 reads TGCAGTGCTAGCCCGGGACTAGCTAACGGGGAGCTGTTTTTT. Protein: CSASPGLANGELFF.

This chain uses TRBV27 with TRBJ2-7; 9 positions match TRBD1. CDR1 is MNHEY, CDR2 SMNVEV, per germline (reference sequence). The CDR3 contains 16 residues. The junction had 8 bases not matched to a gene; V was cut back by 5 bases and J by 0 bases. The CDR3 nucleotides read TGTGCCAGCAGTACGACCGGGACAGGGCCCTCCTACGAGCAGTACTTC. Its translation: CASSTTGTGPSYEQYF.

V usage is TRBV5-1 and J usage is TRBJ1-6, with no clear D. The CDR3 loop spans 14 amino acids. The germline CDR1 and CDR2 sequences are SGHRS and YFSETQ. V lost 4 bases to trimming and J lost 7 bases, with 12 bases between them. The CDR3 DNA sequence: TGCGCCAGCAGCGTCGGGAACCCGAATTCACCCCTCCACTTT. This translates into CASSVGNPNSPLHF.